This is a list of T cell receptor beta chains from one sample in a study of shared clonotypes between healthy human individuals. Produced via immunoSEQ multiplex PCR; TCRdb's table is partial and in-frame only. The sample yields approximately 2.5 million clones, roughly 93% seen once. Sequencing used naive CD4+ T cells from PBMCs. These receptors were collected from a young man in good health. Some clones in this sample may be carry-over from other donors' samples. Each CDR3 is given with its conserved first and last residue. A D gene is named only where the DNA matches it firmly.

V	D	J	CDR3
TRBV28	-	TRBJ2-1	CASSLRDTRDMFF
TRBV7-7	-	TRBJ1-2	CASSLAGGTGYGYTF
TRBV7-8	-	TRBJ1-1	CASSYMSAGGWNTEAFF
TRBV18	-	TRBJ1-1	CASSPWTKNTEAFF
TRBV5-4	-	TRBJ1-2	CASSQEGLEGYTF
TRBV5-6	TRBD1	TRBJ1-6	CASSLSGQVYNSPLHF
TRBV14	-	TRBJ1-3	CASSLAVGNTIYF
TRBV15	-	TRBJ2-2	CATSRDLAELFF
TRBV28	-	TRBJ2-5	CASSFTWEGGGKQETQYF
TRBV19	TRBD2	TRBJ2-2	CASSIVAGNTGELFF
TRBV5-6	-	TRBJ2-1	CASSLRPAANYNEQFF